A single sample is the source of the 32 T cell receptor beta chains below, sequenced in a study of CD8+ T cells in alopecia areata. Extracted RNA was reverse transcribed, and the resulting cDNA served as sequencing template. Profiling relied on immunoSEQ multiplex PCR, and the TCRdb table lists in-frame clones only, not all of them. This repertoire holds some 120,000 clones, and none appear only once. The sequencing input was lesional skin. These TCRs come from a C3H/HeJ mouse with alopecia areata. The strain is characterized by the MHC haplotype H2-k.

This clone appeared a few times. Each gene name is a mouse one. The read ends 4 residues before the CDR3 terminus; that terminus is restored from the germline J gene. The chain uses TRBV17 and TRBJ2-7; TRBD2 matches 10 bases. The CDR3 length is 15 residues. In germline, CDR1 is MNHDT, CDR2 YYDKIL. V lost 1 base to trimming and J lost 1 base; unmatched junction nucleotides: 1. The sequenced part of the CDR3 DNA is TGTGCTAGCAGTAGAGTACTGGGGGGGTCCTAT. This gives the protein CASSRVLGGSY. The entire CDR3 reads CASSRVLGGSYEQYF.

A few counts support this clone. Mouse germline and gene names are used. The CDR3 sequence is CASSDRQEGNSDYTF. The CDR3 DNA, read in part, is TGTGCCAGCAGTGATCGACAGGAGGGGAACTCC. The V and J genes are TRBV13-3 and TRBJ1-2, with D possibly TRBD1 on 6 matching bases. Coverage ceases 4 residues before the CDR3 finishes, and the germline J gene fills in the end. The CDR3 is made up of 15 amino acids. Trimming shortened V by 1 base and J by 2 bases, and 12 bases separated the two germline ends. In germline, CDR1 is NNHDY, CDR2 SYVADS.

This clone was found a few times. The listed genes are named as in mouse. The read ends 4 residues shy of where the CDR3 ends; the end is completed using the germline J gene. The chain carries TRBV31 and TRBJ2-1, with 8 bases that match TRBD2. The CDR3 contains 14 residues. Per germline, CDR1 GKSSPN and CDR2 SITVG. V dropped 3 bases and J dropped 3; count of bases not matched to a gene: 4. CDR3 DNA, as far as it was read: TGTGCCTGGAGGAGGACTGGGTTCTATGCT. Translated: CAWRRTGFYA. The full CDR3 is CAWRRTGFYAEQFF.

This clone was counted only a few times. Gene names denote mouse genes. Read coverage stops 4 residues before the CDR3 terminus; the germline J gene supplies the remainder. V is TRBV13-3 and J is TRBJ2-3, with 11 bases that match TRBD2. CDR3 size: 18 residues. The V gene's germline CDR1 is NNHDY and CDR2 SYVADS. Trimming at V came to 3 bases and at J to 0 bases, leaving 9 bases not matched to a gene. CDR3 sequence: CASSARTGGLSSAETLYF. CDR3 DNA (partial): TGTGCCAGCAGTGCTCGGACTGGGGGGCTTTCTAGTGCAGAA.

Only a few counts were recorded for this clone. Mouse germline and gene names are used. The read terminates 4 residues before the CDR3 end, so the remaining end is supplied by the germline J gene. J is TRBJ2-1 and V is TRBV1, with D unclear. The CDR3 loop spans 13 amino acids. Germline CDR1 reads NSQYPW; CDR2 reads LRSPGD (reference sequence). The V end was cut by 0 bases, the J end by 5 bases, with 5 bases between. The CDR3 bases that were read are TGCACCTGCAGTGCAGACACAGATGCT. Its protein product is CTCSADTDA. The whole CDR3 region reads CTCSADTDAEQFF.

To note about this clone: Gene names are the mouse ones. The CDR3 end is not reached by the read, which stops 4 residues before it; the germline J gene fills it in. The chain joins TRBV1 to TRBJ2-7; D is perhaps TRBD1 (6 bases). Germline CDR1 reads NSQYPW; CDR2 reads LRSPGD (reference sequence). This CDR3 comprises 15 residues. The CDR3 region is CTCSADPDSPYEQYF. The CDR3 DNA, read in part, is TGCACCTGCAGTGCAGATCCGGACAGCCCATAT.

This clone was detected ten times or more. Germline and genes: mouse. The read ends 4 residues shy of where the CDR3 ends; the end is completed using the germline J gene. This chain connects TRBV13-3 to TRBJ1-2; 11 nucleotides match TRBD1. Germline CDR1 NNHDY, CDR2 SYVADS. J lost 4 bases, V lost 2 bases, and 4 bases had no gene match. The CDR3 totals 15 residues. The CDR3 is CASSEDRGLGSDYTF. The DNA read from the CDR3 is TGTGCCAGCAGTGAGGACAGGGGGCTGGGCTCC.

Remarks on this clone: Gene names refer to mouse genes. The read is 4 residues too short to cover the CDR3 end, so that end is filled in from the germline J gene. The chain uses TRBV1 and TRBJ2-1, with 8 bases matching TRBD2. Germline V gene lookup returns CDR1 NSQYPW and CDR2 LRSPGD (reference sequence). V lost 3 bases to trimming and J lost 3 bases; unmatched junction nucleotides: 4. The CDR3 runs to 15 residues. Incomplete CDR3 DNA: TGCACCTGCAGTGCTTTCCTGGGGGGCTATGCT. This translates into CTCSAFLGGYA. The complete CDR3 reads CTCSAFLGGYAEQFF.

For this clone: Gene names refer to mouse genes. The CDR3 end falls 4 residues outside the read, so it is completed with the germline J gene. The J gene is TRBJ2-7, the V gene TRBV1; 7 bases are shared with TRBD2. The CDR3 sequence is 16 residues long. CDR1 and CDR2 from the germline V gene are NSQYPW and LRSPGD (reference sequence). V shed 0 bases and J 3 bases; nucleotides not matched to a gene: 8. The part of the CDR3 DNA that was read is TGCACCTGCAGTGCAGATGGAGTTCTGGGGGTCTAT. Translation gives CTCSADGVLGVY. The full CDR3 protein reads CTCSADGVLGVYEQYF.

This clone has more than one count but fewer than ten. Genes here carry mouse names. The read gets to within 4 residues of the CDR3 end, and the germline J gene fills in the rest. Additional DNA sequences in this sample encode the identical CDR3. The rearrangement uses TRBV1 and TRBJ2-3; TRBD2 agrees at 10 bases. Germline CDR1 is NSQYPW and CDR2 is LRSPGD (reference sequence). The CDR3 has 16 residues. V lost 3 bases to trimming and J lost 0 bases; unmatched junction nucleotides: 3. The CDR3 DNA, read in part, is TGCACCTGCAGTGCCTGGGGGGGCCCTAGTGCAGAA. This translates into CTCSAWGGPSAE. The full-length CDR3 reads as CTCSAWGGPSAETLYF.

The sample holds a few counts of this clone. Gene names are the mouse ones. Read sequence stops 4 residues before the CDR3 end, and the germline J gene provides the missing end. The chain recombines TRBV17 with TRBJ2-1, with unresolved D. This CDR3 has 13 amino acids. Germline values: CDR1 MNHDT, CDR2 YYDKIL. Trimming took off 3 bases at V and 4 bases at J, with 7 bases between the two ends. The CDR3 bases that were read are TGTGCTAGCAGTAGTCAAACTTATGCT. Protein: CASSSQTYA. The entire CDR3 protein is CASSSQTYAEQFF.

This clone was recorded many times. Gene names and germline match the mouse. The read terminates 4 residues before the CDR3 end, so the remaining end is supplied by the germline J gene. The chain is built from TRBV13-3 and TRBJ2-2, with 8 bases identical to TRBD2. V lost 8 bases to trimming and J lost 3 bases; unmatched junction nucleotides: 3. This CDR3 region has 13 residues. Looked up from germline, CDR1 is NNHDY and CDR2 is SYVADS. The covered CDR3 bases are TGTGCCAGACTGGGGGAGGACACCGGG. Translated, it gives CARLGEDTG. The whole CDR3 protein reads CARLGEDTGQLYF.

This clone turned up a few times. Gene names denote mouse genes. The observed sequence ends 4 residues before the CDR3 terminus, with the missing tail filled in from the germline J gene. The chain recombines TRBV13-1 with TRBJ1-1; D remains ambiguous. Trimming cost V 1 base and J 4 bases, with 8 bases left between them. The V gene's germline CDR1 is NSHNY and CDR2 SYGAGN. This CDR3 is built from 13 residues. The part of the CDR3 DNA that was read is TGTGCCAGCAGTGATAGAGAGGGCACA. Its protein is CASSDREGT. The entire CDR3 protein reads CASSDREGTEVFF.

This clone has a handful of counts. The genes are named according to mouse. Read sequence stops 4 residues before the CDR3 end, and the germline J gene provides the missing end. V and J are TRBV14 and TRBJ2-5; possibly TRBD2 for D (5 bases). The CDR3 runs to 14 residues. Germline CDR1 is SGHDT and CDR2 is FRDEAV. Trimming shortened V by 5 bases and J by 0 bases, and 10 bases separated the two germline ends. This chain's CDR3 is CASSRTFNQDTQYF. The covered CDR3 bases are TGTGCCAGCAGCCGGACTTTTAACCAAGAC.

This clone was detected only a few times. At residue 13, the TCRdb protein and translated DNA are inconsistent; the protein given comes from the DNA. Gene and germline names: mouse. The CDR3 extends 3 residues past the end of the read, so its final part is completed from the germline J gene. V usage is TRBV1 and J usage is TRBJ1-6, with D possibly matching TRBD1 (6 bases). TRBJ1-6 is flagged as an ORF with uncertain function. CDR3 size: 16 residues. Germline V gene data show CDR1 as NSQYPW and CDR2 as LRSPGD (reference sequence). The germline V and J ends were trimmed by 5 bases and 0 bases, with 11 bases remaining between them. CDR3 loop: CTCSSRTVSYNSPLYF. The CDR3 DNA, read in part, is TGCACCTGCAGTTCCCGGACAGTTTCCTATAATTCGCCC.

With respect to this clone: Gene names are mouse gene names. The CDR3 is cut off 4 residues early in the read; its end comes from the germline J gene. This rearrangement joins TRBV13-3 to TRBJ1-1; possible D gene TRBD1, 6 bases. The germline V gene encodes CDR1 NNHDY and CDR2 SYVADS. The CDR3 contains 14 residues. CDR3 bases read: TGTGCCAGCAGTCACCCGCTTGGGACAACA. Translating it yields CASSHPLGTT. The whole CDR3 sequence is CASSHPLGTTEVFF.

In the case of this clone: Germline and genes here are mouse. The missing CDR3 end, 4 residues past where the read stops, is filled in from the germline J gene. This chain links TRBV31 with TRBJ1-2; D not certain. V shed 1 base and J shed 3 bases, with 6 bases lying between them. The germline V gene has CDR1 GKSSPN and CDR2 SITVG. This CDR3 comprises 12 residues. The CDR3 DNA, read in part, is TGTGCCTGGAGTCGAGTGGACTCC. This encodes CAWSRVDS. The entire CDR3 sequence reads CAWSRVDSDYTF.

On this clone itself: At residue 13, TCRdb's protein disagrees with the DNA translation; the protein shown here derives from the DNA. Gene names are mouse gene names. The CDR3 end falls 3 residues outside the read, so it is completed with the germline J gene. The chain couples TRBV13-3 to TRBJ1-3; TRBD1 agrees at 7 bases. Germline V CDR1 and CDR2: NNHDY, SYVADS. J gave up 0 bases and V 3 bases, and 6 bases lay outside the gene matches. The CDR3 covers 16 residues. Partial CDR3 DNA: TGTGCCAGCAGTGGGTCGGGACAGACTTCTGGAAATACG. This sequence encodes CASSGSGQTSGNT. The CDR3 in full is CASSGSGQTSGNTLYF. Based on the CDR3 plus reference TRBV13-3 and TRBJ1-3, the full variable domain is EAAVTQSPRSKVAVTGGKVTLSCHQTNNHDYMYWYRQDTGHGLRLIHYSYVADSTEKGDIPDGYKASRPSQENFSLILELASLSQTAVYFCASSGSGQTSGNTLYFGEGSRLIVV.

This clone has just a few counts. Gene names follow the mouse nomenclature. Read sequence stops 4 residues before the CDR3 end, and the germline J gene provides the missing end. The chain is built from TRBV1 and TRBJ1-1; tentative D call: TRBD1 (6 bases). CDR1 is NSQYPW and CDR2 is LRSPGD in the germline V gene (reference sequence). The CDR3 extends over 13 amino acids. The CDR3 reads CTCSADTDREVFF. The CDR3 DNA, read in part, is TGCACCTGCAGTGCAGATACGGACAGA.

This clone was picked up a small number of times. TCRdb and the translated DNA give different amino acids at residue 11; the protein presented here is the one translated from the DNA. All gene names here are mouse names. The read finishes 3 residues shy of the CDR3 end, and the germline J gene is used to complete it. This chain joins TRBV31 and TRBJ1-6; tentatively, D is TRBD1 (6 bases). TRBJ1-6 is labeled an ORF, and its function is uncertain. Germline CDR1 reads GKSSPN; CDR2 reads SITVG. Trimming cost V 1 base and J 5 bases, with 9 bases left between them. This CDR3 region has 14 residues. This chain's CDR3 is CAWSPRQDNSPLYF. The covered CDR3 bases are TGTGCCTGGAGTCCACGACAGGATAATTCGCCC.

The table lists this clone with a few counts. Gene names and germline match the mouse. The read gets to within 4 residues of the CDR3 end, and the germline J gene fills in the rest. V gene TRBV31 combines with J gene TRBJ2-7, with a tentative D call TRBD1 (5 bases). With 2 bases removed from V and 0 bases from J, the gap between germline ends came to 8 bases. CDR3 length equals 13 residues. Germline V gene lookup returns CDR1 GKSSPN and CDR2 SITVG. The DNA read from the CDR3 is TGTGCCTGGAGTGAGGGGTTCTCCTAT. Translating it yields CAWSEGFSY. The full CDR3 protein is CAWSEGFSYEQYF.

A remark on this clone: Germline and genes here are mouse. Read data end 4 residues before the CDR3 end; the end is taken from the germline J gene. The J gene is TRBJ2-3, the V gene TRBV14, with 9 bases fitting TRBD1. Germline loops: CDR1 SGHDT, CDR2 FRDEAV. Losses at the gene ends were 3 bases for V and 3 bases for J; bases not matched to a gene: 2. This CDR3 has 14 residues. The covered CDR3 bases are TGTGCCAGCAGTTCTACAGGGGGCGCAGAA. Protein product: CASSSTGGAE. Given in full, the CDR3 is CASSSTGGAETLYF.

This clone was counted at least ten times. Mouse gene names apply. The sequenced CDR3 bases are TGTGCCAGCAGTGAAGGGACAGGGAACGACGAA. This sequence encodes CASSEGTGNDE. The whole CDR3 protein is CASSEGTGNDERLFF. The V call is TRBV13-3, the J call TRBJ1-4; 9 bases line up with TRBD1. The missing CDR3 end, 4 residues past where the read stops, is filled in from the germline J gene. The CDR3 totals 15 residues. The germline V gene encodes CDR1 NNHDY and CDR2 SYVADS. Trimming removed 2 bases from V and 6 bases from J; junction bases left unmatched: 5.

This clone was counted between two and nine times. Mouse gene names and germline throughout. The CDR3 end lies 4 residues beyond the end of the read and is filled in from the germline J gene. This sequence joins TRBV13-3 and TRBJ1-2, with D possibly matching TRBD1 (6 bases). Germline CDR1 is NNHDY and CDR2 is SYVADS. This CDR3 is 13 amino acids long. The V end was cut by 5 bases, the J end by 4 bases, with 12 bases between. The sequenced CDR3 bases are TGTGCCAGCAGAAAGGCAGGGGCCTCC. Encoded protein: CASRKAGAS. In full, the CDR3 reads CASRKAGASDYTF.

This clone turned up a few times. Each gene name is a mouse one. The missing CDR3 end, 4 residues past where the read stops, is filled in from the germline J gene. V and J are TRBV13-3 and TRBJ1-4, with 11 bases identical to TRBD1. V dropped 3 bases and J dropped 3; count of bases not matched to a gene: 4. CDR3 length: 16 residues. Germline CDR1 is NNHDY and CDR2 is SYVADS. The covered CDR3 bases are TGTGCCAGCAGTGTGGACAGGGGGCGCGCCAACGAA. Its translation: CASSVDRGRANE. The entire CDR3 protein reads CASSVDRGRANERLFF.

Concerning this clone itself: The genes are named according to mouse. Incomplete CDR3 DNA: TGTGCCAGCAGTCCACGACAGGCA. Its translation is CASSPRQA. The CDR3, in full, reads CASSPRQAEVFF. The chain joins TRBV19 to TRBJ1-1, with D possibly matching TRBD1 (6 bases). The sequenced fragment ends 4 residues before the CDR3 boundary, so the rest is inferred from the germline J gene. The CDR3 spans 12 residues. CDR1 is FNHDT and CDR2 is SITEND in the germline V gene (reference sequence).

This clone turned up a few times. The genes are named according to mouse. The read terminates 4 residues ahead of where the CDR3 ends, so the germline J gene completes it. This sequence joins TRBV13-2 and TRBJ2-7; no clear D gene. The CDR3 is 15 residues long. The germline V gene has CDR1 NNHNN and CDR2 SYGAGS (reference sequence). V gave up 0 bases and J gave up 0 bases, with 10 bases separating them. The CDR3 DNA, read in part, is TGTGCCAGCGGTGATGTGCCAGAAAGCTCCTAT. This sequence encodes CASGDVPESSY. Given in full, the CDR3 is CASGDVPESSYEQYF.

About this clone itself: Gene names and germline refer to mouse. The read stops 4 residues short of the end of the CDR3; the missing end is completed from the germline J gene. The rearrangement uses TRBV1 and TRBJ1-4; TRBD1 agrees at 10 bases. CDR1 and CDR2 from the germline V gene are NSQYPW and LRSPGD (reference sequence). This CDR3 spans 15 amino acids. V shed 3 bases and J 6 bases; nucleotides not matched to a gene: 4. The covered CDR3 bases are TGCACCTGCAGTGCGGACAGGGGGGGACACGAA. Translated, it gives CTCSADRGGHE. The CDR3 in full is CTCSADRGGHERLFF. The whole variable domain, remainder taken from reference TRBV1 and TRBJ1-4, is VTLLEQNPRWRLVPRGQAVNLRCILKNSQYPWMSWYQQDLQKQLQWLFTLRSPGDKEVKSLPGADYLATRVTDTELRLQVANMSQGRTLYCTCSADRGGHERLFFGHGTKLSVL.

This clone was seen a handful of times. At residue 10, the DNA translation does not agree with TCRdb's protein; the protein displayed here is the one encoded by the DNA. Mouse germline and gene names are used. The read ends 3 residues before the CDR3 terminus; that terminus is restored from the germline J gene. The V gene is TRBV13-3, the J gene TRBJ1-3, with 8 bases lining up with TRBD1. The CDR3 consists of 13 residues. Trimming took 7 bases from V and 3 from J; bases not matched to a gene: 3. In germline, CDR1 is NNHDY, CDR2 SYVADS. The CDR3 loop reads CASVDRVGNTLYF. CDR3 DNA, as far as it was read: TGTGCCAGCGTGGACAGGGTTGGAAATACG.

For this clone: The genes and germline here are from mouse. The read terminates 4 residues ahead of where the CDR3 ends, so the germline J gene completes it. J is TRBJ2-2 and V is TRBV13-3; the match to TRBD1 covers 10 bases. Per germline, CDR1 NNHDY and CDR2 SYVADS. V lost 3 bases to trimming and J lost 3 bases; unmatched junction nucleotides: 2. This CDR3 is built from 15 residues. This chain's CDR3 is CASSGQGAYTGQLYF. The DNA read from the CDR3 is TGTGCCAGCAGTGGACAGGGGGCCTACACCGGG. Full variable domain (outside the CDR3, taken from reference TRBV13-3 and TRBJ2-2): EAAVTQSPRSKVAVTGGKVTLSCHQTNNHDYMYWYRQDTGHGLRLIHYSYVADSTEKGDIPDGYKASRPSQENFSLILELASLSQTAVYFCASSGQGAYTGQLYFGEGSKLTVL.

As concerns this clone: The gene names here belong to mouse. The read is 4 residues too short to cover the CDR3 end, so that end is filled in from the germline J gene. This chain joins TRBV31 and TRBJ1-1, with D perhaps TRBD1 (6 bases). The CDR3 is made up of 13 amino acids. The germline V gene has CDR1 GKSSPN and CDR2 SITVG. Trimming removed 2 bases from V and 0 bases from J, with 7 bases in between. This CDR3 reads CAWSTGSNTEVFF. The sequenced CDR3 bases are TGTGCCTGGAGTACAGGGTCAAACACA. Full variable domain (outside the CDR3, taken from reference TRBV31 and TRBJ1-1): AQTIHQWPVAEIKAVGSPLSLGCTIKGKSSPNLYWYWQATGGTLQQLFYSITVGQVESVVQLNLSASRPKDDQFILSTEKLLLSHSGFYLCAWSTGSNTEVFFGKGTRLTVV.

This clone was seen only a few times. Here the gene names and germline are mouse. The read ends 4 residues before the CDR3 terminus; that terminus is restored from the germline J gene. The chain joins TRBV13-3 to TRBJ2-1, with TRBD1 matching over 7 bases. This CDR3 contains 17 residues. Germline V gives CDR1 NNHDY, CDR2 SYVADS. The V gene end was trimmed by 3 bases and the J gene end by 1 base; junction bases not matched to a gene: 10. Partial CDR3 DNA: TGTGCCAGCAGTGGCCGTCCCGGGACAGAGAACTATGCT. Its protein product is CASSGRPGTENYA. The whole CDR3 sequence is CASSGRPGTENYAEQFF.